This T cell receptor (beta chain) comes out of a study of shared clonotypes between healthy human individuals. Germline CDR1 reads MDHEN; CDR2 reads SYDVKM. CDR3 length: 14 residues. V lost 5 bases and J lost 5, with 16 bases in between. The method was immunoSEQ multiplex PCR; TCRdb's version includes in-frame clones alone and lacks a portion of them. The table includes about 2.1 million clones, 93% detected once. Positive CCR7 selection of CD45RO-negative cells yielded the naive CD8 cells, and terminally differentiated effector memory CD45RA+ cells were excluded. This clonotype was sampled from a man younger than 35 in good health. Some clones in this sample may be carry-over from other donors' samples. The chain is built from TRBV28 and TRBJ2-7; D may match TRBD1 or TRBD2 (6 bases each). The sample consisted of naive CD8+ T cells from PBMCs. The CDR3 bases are TGTGCCAGCAGTCCTTTAGGGGGGTCCCACGAGCAGTACTTC. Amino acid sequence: CASSPLGGSHEQYF.